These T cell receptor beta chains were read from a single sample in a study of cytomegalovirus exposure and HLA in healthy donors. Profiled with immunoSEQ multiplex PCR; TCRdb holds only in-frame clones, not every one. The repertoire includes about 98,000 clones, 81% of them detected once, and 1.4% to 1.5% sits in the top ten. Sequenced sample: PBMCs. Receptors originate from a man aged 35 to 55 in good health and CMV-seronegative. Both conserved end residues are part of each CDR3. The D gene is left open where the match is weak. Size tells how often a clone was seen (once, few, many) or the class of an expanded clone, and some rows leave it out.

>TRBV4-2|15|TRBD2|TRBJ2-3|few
CASSPGLVGTDTQYF
TGTGCCAGCAGCCCGGGACTAGTGGGCACAGATACGCAGTATTTT
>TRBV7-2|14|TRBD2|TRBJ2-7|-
CASSLGGGTYEQYF
TGTGCCAGCAGCTTAGGCGGGGGGACCTACGAGCAGTACTTC
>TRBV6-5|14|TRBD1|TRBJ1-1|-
CASSGKQGATEAFF
TGTGCCAGCAGTGGAAAACAGGGGGCCACTGAAGCTTTCTTT
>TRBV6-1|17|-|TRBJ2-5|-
CASSEVSPRPGGIGQYF
TGTGCCAGCAGTGAAGTTTCCCCCCGGCCCGGAGGGATTGGGCAGTACTTC
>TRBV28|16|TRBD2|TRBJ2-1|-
CASTPPLAGGYNEQFF
TGTGCCAGCACCCCTCCATTAGCGGGAGGGTACAATGAGCAGTTCTTC
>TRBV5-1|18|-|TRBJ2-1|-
CASSLLVSGRSSYNEQFF
TGCGCCAGCAGCTTGTTAGTTTCGGGGAGAAGCTCCTACAATGAGCAGTTCTTC
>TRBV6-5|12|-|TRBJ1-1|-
CASSFRGTEAFF
TGTGCCAGCAGTTTCAGAGGGACTGAAGCTTTCTTT
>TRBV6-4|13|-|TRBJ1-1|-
CASSALRDTEAFF
TGTGCCAGCAGTGCGCTCAGGGACACTGAAGCTTTCTTT
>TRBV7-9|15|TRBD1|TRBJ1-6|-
CASSWDRGYNSPLHF
TGTGCCAGCAGCTGGGACAGGGGATATAATTCACCCCTCCACTTT
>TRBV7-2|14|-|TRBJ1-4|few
CASSLALDSEKLFF
TGTGCCAGCAGCTTAGCCCTCGACAGTGAAAAACTGTTTTTT
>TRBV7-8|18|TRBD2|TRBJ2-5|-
CASSLTSGGAWGQETQYF
TGTGCCAGCAGCTTAACTAGCGGGGGGGCCTGGGGCCAAGAGACCCAGTACTTC
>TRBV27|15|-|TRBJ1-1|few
CASSLQPGVNTEAFF
TGTGCCAGCAGTTTGCAGCCGGGGGTGAACACTGAAGCTTTCTTT
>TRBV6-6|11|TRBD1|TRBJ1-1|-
CASSLQGAAFF
TGTGCCAGCAGTCTACAGGGGGCTGCTTTCTTT
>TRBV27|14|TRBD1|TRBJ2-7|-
CASSLIIGDSREYF
TGTGCCAGCAGTTTAATTATTGGGGACAGCCGAGAGTACTTC
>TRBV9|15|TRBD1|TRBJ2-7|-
CASSVGGTASNEQYF
TGTGCCAGCAGCGTAGGAGGGACAGCCTCAAACGAGCAGTACTTC
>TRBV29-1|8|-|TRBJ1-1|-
CSASEAFF
TGCAGCGCCTCTGAAGCTTTCTTT
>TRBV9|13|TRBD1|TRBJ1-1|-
CASSVGQKYEAFF
TGTGCCAGCAGCGTGGGACAGAAGTATGAAGCTTTCTTT
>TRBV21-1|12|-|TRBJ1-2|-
CAKTGTAYGYTF
TGTGCCAAGACCGGGACAGCCTATGGCTACACCTTC
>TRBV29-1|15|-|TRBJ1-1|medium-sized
CSVRIAGTQNTEAFF
TGCAGCGTCCGAATCGCCGGGACACAGAACACTGAAGCTTTCTTT
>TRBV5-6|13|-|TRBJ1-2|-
CASSLSGPSPYTF
TGTGCCAGCAGCTTGTCTGGCCCTAGCCCCTACACCTTC
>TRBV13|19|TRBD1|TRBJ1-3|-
CASSLFVRRRDRAGYTIYF
TGTGCCAGCAGCTTATTCGTCCGGAGACGGGACAGGGCCGGGTACACCATATATTTT
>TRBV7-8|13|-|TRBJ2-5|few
CASTPWPQETQYF
TGTGCCAGCACCCCTTGGCCCCAAGAGACCCAGTACTTC
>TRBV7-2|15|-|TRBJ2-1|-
CASSDLGGPYNEQFF
TGTGCCAGCAGCGATTTGGGGGGGCCCTACAATGAGCAGTTCTTC
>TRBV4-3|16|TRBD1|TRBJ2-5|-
CASSHMEQGARETQYF
TGCGCCAGCAGCCACATGGAACAGGGGGCTAGGGAGACCCAGTACTTC
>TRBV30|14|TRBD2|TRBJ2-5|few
CAWSGGGVQETQYF
TGTGCCTGGAGCGGCGGGGGGGTGCAAGAGACCCAGTACTTC
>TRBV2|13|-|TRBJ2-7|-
CASSEWSNHEQYF
TGTGCCAGCAGTGAATGGTCTAACCACGAGCAGTACTTC
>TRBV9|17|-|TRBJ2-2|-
CASSVGAGGPGTGELFF
TGTGCCAGCAGCGTTGGGGCCGGGGGGCCGGGCACCGGGGAGCTGTTTTTT
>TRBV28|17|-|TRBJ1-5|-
CASILNPSVTSNQPQHF
TGTGCCAGCATTCTAAACCCGAGTGTTACCAGCAATCAGCCCCAGCATTTT
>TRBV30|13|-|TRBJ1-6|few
CAAEDSFNSPPHF
TGTGCCGCCGAAGACAGTTTCAATTCACCCCCCCACTTT
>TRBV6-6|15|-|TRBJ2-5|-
CASSFFLLGQETQYF
TGTGCCAGCAGTTTTTTCTTACTAGGCCAAGAGACCCAGTACTTC
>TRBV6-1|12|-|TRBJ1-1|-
CASSDYRTEAFF
TGTGCCAGCAGTGACTACAGGACTGAAGCTTTCTTT
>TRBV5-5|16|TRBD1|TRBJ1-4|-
CASSLEGTVRNEKLFF
TGTGCCAGCAGCCTCGAGGGGACAGTTCGGAATGAAAAACTGTTTTTT
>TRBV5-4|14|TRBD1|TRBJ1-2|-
CASTGTGWSYGYTF
TGTGCCAGCACCGGGACAGGGTGGAGTTATGGCTACACCTTC
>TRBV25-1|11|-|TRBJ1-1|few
CASSSDTEAFF
TGTGCCAGCTCCTCAGACACTGAAGCTTTCTTT
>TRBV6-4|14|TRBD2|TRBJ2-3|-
CASSGTSGADTQYF
TGTGCCAGCAGTGGGACTAGCGGGGCAGATACGCAGTATTTT
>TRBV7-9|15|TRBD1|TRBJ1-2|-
CSSSRGTAPNYGYTF
TGTTCCAGCAGCCGCGGGACAGCTCCTAACTATGGCTACACCTTC
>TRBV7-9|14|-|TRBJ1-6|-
CASSSDRGVSPLHF
TGTGCCAGCAGCTCGGACAGAGGAGTTTCACCCCTCCACTTT
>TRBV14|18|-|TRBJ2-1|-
CASSQLELTGSKGNEQFF
TGTGCCAGCAGCCAACTAGAACTGACAGGCTCAAAGGGGAATGAGCAGTTCTTC
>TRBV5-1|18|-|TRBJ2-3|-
CASSLEGGGGIGTDTQYF
TGCGCCAGCAGCTTGGAGGGAGGTGGGGGGATTGGCACAGATACGCAGTATTTT
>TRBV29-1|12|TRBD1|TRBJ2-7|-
CSVLKGAGEQYF
TGCAGCGTTTTGAAGGGGGCTGGTGAGCAGTACTTC
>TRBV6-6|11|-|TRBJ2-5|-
CASSSRETQYF
TGTGCCAGCAGTTCGAGAGAGACCCAGTACTTC
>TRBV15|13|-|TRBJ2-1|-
CATSIRAANEQFF
TGTGCCACCAGCATAAGAGCGGCCAATGAGCAGTTCTTC
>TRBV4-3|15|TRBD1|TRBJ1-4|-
CTSSQGQGSNEKLFF
TGCACCAGCAGCCAAGGACAGGGATCTAATGAAAAACTGTTTTTT
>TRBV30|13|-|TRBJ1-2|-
CAWSGQVLYGYTF
TGTGCCTGGAGTGGGCAGGTGCTCTATGGCTACACCTTC
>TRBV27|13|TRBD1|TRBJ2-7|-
CASSLTGGGEQYF
TGTGCCAGCAGTTTGACAGGGGGAGGCGAGCAGTACTTC
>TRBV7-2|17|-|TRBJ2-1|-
CASSLAAQTGSYNEQFF
TGTGCCAGCAGCTTAGCGGCCCAGACAGGCTCCTACAATGAGCAGTTCTTC
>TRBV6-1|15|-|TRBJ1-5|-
CASGAFSKINQPQHF
TGTGCCAGCGGAGCGTTTTCGAAGATCAATCAGCCCCAGCATTTT
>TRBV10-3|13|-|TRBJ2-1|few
CATSRDSYNEQFF
TGTGCCACCTCCCGGGACTCCTACAATGAGCAGTTCTTC
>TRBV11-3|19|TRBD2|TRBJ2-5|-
CASSSSVYGGGSERETQYF
TGTGCCAGCAGCTCCTCCGTATATGGCGGGGGGTCGGAAAGAGAGACCCAGTACTTC
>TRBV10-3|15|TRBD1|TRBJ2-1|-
CAISTGTGTYNEQFF
TGTGCCATCAGCACCGGGACAGGGACCTACAATGAGCAGTTCTTC
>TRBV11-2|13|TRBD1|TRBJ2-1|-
CASSSGQGTGQFF
TGTGCCAGCAGCAGCGGACAGGGGACTGGGCAGTTCTTC
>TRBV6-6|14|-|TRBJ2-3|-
CASSYGQRTDTQYF
TGTGCCAGCAGTTACGGACAACGCACAGATACGCAGTATTTT
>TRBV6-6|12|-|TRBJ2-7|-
CASSWGDVEQYF
TGTGCCAGCAGTTGGGGGGATGTCGAGCAGTACTTC